The 30 T cell receptor beta chains presented below share a single source sample, sequenced in a study of blood T cells in healthy people across ages. The second PCR ran about 7 to 12 cycles with a sample-barcoded 5' primer and J-beta primers. In TCRdb, the 5' RACE reads were re-called with MiXCR into one record per CDR3 protein. Here the sample spans around 820,000 distinct CDR3 sequences, 20% to 30% being singletons. These same records also appear under a second study, on T cells of mothers and their children.

The sample was blood. Receptors were obtained from a boy younger than 18 in good health.

The table lists this clonotype with many counts. J is TRBJ2-5 and V is TRBV11-2; 7 bases are shared with TRBD2. V was clipped by 5 bases and J by 4 bases; unmatched bases: 19. CDR3 length equals 18 residues. Looked up from germline, CDR1 is SGHAT and CDR2 is FQNNGV. The CDR3 loop reads CASSPRRIGGSLGETQYF. In DNA form, the CDR3 reads TGTGCCAGCAGCCCCAGGAGGATTGGCGGGAGCCTGGGAGAGACCCAGTACTTC.

The chain uses TRBV27 and TRBJ2-5; TRBD2 matches 13 bases. Losses at the gene ends were 5 bases for V and 1 base for J; bases not matched to a gene: 4. Per germline, CDR1 MNHEY and CDR2 SMNVEV (reference sequence). The CDR3 loop spans 16 amino acids. CDR3 residues: CASSVLAGGPQETQYF. The CDR3 DNA reads TGTGCCAGCAGTGTACTAGCGGGGGGGCCCCAAGAGACCCAGTACTTC.

V usage is TRBV20-1 and J usage is TRBJ2-5, with D perhaps TRBD2 (6 bases). The CDR3 length is 10 residues. From germline, CDR1 is DFQATT and CDR2 SNEGSKA (reference sequence). The CDR3 DNA follows: TGCATGGGAGGACGAGAGACCCAGTACTTC. Encoded protein: CMGGRETQYF.

In nucleotides, the CDR3 is TGTGCCAGCAGTTTTACAAGGAGCGGGAGTAAGTGGGCCCAGTACTTC. As protein: CASSFTRSGSKWAQYF. The rearrangement links TRBV6-5 to TRBJ2-5; 8 bases are a match to TRBD2. Germline V gene sequence: CDR1 MNHEY, CDR2 SVGAGI. The length of the CDR3 is 16 residues. V shed 4 bases and J 9 bases; nucleotides not matched to a gene: 16.

This chain uses TRBV7-2 with TRBJ1-2; 7 bases fit TRBD1. The CDR3 sequence is 15 residues long. CDR1 SGHTA and CDR2 FQGNSA come from the germline V gene. J gave up 6 bases and V 2 bases, and 9 bases lay outside the gene matches. Here the CDR3 DNA reads TGTGCCAGCAGCTTAACCCGACAGGGTCTGAATGGCTACACCTTC. Residues: CASSLTRQGLNGYTF.

This clonotype came up a few times. The chain joins TRBV7-2 to TRBJ1-1; D unclear. V was pared by 5 bases and J by 7 bases, with 14 bases between. CDR3 length equals 13 residues. Germline V gene sequence: CDR1 SGHTA, CDR2 FQGNSA. CDR3 sequence reads: CASSPRRNLEAFF. The CDR3 region has the DNA TGTGCCAGCAGCCCCAGGCGGAACCTTGAAGCTTTCTTT.

V and J are TRBV20-1 and TRBJ2-5, with 7 bases fitting TRBD2. The germline CDR1 and CDR2 sequences are DFQATT and SNEGSKA (reference sequence). V lost 2 bases to trimming and J lost 1 base; unmatched junction nucleotides: 10. The CDR3 length is 16 residues. The chain's CDR3 is CSARTPLAASQETQYF. CDR3 DNA: TGCAGTGCTAGAACCCCCCTAGCGGCTTCCCAAGAGACCCAGTACTTC.

This chain connects TRBV5-5 to TRBJ2-2; perhaps D is TRBD1 or TRBD2 (5 bases each). V was cut by 3 bases and J by 3 bases, with 15 bases left in between. This CDR3 spans 16 amino acids. Germline CDR1 is SGHKS and CDR2 is YYEKEE (reference sequence). Here the CDR3 DNA reads TGTGCCAGCAGCTCAATGGACTGGGGCGACACCGGGGAGCTGTTTTTT. This sequence encodes CASSSMDWGDTGELFF. Looking up the rest from reference TRBV5-5 and TRBJ2-2 gives the full variable domain: DAGVTQSPTHLIKTRGQQVTLRCSPISGHKSVSWYQQVLGQGPQFIFQYYEKEERGRGNFPDRFSARQFPNYSSELNVNALLLGDSALYLCASSSMDWGDTGELFFGEGSRLTVL.

The sample holds a few counts of this clonotype. The gene calls are TRBV29-1 and TRBJ1-1; D is undetermined. Trimming removed 6 bases from V and 1 base from J, with 9 bases in between. CDR3 length: 12 amino acids. Germline CDR1 is SQVTM and CDR2 is ANQGSEA. DNA for the CDR3: TGCAGCGTCAACCCAGGGAACACTGAAGCTTTCTTT. Translated: CSVNPGNTEAFF.

The chain employs TRBV7-3 and TRBJ2-7; TRBD1 aligns across 11 bases. With V trimmed by 5 bases and J by 5 bases, 5 bases remained unmatched. The CDR3 consists of 14 residues. CDR1 is SGHTA, CDR2 FQGTGA, per germline. The chain's CDR3 is CASSPQGQGDEQYF. The CDR3 nucleotides read TGTGCCAGCAGCCCTCAGGGACAGGGGGACGAGCAGTACTTC.

This chain uses TRBV20-1 with TRBJ2-7; D is possibly TRBD1 or TRBD2 (5 bases each). The CDR3 has 16 residues. Germline V gene sequence: CDR1 DFQATT, CDR2 SNEGSKA (reference sequence). The V end lost 1 base, the J end lost 3 bases, and 19 bases lay between the germline ends. The CDR3, as DNA: TGCAGTGCTAGAGTCTCCCGGGGCGGGTTTCTCTACGAGCAGTACTTC. It encodes CSARVSRGGFLYEQYF.

CDR3 DNA: TGTGCCAGCAGCTCTCCGCCTGCGCGGGAGCAGTTCTTC. Translated: CASSSPPAREQFF. The V and J genes are TRBV13 and TRBJ2-1; D uncertain. Germline-derived CDR1 and CDR2 are PRHDT and FYEKMQ (reference sequence). This CDR3 is 13 amino acids long. V was clipped by 4 bases and J by 10 bases, with 14 bases between them.

In its sample, this clonotype was seen many times. The chain joins TRBV25-1 to TRBJ1-5, with D tentatively TRBD1 (6 bases). Trimming cost V 2 bases and J 2 bases, with 7 bases left between them. CDR3 size: 14 residues. Germline loops: CDR1 MGHDK, CDR2 SYGVNS. As DNA, the CDR3 is TGTGCCAGCAGTGAAGGGGGCGGCAATCAGCCCCAGCATTTT. Its protein is CASSEGGGNQPQHF.

The gene calls are TRBV21-1 and TRBJ2-7; the table's D gene call, TRBD2, was not cross checked with the DNA. TRBV21-1 counts as a pseudogene. The CDR3 contains 17 residues. CDR3 nucleotide sequence: TGTGCCAGCAGCAAAGCGGCGGCTAGCGGAGAGGTCTACGAGCAGTACTTC. Amino acids: CASSKAAASGEVYEQYF.

Only a few counts were recorded for this clonotype. The junction departs from germline at one end; a sequencing error may be responsible. The chain employs TRBV30 and TRBJ2-5; D ambiguous. Matching the DNA end better, TRBJ2-1 makes the J call doubtful. Looked up from germline, CDR1 is GTSNPN and CDR2 is SVGIG (reference sequence). CDR3 length equals 13 residues. This CDR3 reads CAWSVGNYDEQFF. DNA of the CDR3: TGTGCCTGGAGTGTGGGGAACTACGATGAGCAGTTCTTC.

This clonotype was observed a few times. This sequence joins TRBV28 and TRBJ2-7; 10 bases line up with TRBD2. V dropped 3 bases and J dropped 1; count of bases not matched to a gene: 9. The CDR3 extends over 17 amino acids. CDR1 and CDR2 from the germline V gene are MDHEN and SYDVKM. In DNA, the CDR3 is TGTGCCAGCAGTTTCCCCGCTAGCGGGAGCCCATCCTACGAGCAGTACTTC. Translated: CASSFPASGSPSYEQYF.

This clonotype was observed a few times. The V call is TRBV5-1, the J call TRBJ2-5; possible D gene TRBD1, 5 bases. The V and J ends lost 4 bases and 7 bases respectively, with 23 bases between them. The germline V gene encodes CDR1 SGHRS and CDR2 YFSETQ. This CDR3 is built from 16 residues. The chain's CDR3 is CASSPTWGRTLRTQYF. CDR3 sequence (DNA): TGCGCCAGCAGCCCGACGTGGGGCCGAACCTTACGGACCCAGTACTTC. Based on the CDR3 plus reference TRBV5-1 and TRBJ2-5, the full variable domain is KAGVTQTPRYLIKTRGQQVTLSCSPISGHRSVSWYQQTPGQGLQFLFEYFSETQRNKGNFPGRFSGRQFSNSRSEMNVSTLELGDSALYLCASSPTWGRTLRTQYFGPGTRLLVL.

The chain uses TRBV7-9 and TRBJ2-5; 10 positions agree with TRBD2. V trimming: 4 bases; J trimming: 11 bases; junction bases outside the gene matches: 10. The CDR3 covers 14 residues. Looked up from germline, CDR1 is SEHNR and CDR2 is FQNEAQ (reference sequence). In DNA, the CDR3 is TGTGCCAGCAGCTACCCTACTAGCGGGATAGCGCAGTACTTC. Protein product: CASSYPTSGIAQYF.

V and J are TRBV27 and TRBJ2-1; 8 nucleotides agree with TRBD2. Trimming at V came to 5 bases and at J to 2 bases, leaving 5 bases not matched to a gene. Germline CDR1 and CDR2: MNHEY and SMNVEV (reference sequence). The CDR3 length is 15 residues. The CDR3 DNA reads as TGTGCCAGCAGTCCAGCGGGAGCGGCCTACAATGAGCAGTTCTTC. Protein product: CASSPAGAAYNEQFF.

The chain recombines TRBV10-3 with TRBJ2-1, with TRBD2 as a possible D gene (6 bases). With 4 bases removed from V and 4 bases from J, the gap between germline ends came to 11 bases. Germline V CDR1 and CDR2: ENHRY, SYGVKD. The CDR3 has 14 residues. The CDR3 bases are TGTGCCATCAGTGGGCGACTAGGGTACAATGAGCAGTTCTTC. This gives the protein CAISGRLGYNEQFF.

This chain connects TRBV18 to TRBJ2-5; 7 bases fit TRBD1. The DNA end is a closer match to TRBJ2-7, so the J assignment may be wrong. CDR3 length equals 14 residues. Germline CDR1 KGHSH, CDR2 LQKENI. CDR3 protein: CASSPLLDRSEQYF. CDR3 in DNA: TGTGCCAGCTCACCCCTCTTGGACAGGAGCGAGCAGTACTTC.

The chain recombines TRBV7-2 with TRBJ2-5; D is ambiguous. The J call is doubtful: the DNA matches TRBJ2-1 better. The length of the CDR3 is 14 residues. Germline V gene data show CDR1 as SGHTA and CDR2 as FQGNSA. CDR3 in amino acids: CASSPTPARNEQFF. CDR3 in DNA: TGTGCCAGCAGTCCCACCCCCGCTAGAAATGAGCAGTTCTTC.

This sequence joins TRBV6-6 and TRBJ1-6; TRBD1 is a possible D gene (6 bases). Germline CDR1 reads MNHNY; CDR2 reads SVGAGI (reference sequence). Trimming pared 2 bases from V and 13 bases from J, leaving 18 bases between. This CDR3 contains 15 residues. In DNA form, the CDR3 reads TGTGCCAGCAGTTACCTCCAGGGGACCATGGGGCCCCTCCACTTT. Its protein is CASSYLQGTMGPLHF.

The chain combines TRBV6-5 with TRBJ2-6; D perhaps matches TRBD2 (5 bases). CDR1 and CDR2 (germline): MNHEY, SVGAGI. Trimming removed 4 bases from V and 4 bases from J, with 17 bases in between. CDR3 length: 17 residues. DNA of the CDR3: TGTGCCAGCAGTTTACTAGACCCCCGGGAAGGGGCCAACGTCCTGACTTTC. Encoded protein: CASSLLDPREGANVLTF.

This clonotype was observed a few times. The chain links TRBV12-3 or TRBV12-4 to TRBJ2-6; D is perhaps TRBD1 or TRBD2 (6 bases each). Trimming pared 3 bases from V and 5 bases from J, leaving 8 bases between. This CDR3 region has 14 residues. The CDR3 sequence: CASSFGGRANVLTF. Written as DNA, the CDR3 is TGTGCCAGCAGTTTCGGGGGCAGGGCCAACGTCCTGACTTTC.

Ten or more counts support this clonotype. This chain joins TRBV14 and TRBJ1-2; no clear D. This CDR3 has 13 amino acids. Trimming stripped 3 bases from V and 7 bases from J, with 12 bases between. Germline CDR1 SGHDN, CDR2 FVKESK. As DNA, the CDR3 is TGTGCCAGCAGCCAGGGAGGGTGGCTTGGCTACACCTTC. Translating gives CASSQGGWLGYTF.

This sequence joins TRBV7-9 and TRBJ2-1; 13 bases map to TRBD2. The CDR3 contains 16 residues. Germline values: CDR1 SEHNR, CDR2 FQNEAQ (reference sequence). V gave up 4 bases and J gave up 6 bases; unmatched junction bases: 6. CDR3 nucleotides: TGTGCCAGCAGCTCGACAACTAGCGGGGGGGGCAATGAGCAGTTCTTC. Protein product: CASSSTTSGGGNEQFF.

The chain has TRBV4-3 and TRBJ2-5; TRBD2 aligns across 10 bases. The V gene end was trimmed by 0 bases and the J gene end by 3 bases; junction bases not matched to a gene: 7. The CDR3 extends over 17 amino acids. Looked up from germline, CDR1 is LGHNA and CDR2 is YSLEER. In nucleotides, the CDR3 is TGCGCCAGCAGCCAAGATTATCGGCTAGCGGGAGAAGAGACCCAGTACTTC. This translates into CASSQDYRLAGEETQYF.

V is TRBV28 and J is TRBJ2-5; D ambiguous. The V end was cut by 1 base, the J end by 1 base, with 7 bases between. In germline, CDR1 is MDHEN, CDR2 SYDVKM. This CDR3 contains 14 residues. The CDR3 DNA follows: TGTGCCAGCAGTTTATTGGGGTCCCAAGAGACCCAGTACTTC. Translated: CASSLLGSQETQYF. Supplemented by reference TRBV28 and TRBJ2-5, the full variable domain reads DVKVTQSSRYLVKRTGEKVFLECVQDMDHENMFWYRQDPGLGLRLIYFSYDVKMKEKGDIPEGYSVSREKKERFSLILESASTNQTSMYLCASSLLGSQETQYFGPGTRLLVL.

This clonotype has more than one count but fewer than ten. The genes are TRBV9 and TRBJ2-5, with TRBD1 as a possible D gene (7 bases). This CDR3 has 15 residues. Germline assignment: CDR1 SGDLS and CDR2 YYNGEE. V shed 0 bases and J shed 4 bases, with 13 bases lying between them. CDR3 coding DNA: TGTGCCAGCAGCGTAGCAGGAGGGGGCCGAGAGACCCAGTACTTC. Protein: CASSVAGGGRETQYF.